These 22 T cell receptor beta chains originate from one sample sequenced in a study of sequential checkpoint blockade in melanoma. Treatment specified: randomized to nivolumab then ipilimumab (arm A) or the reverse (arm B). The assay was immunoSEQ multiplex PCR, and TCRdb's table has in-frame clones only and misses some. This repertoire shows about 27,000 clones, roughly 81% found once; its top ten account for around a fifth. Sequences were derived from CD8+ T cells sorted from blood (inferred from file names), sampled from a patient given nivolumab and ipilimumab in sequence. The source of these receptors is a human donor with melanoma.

The CDR3 protein is CASSFSSTGTYEQYF. The CDR3 bases are TGTGCCAGCAGCTTTTCCTCGACAGGGACCTACGAGCAGTACTTC. V usage is TRBV7-9 and J usage is TRBJ2-7; TRBD1 matches at 7 bases. Germline assignment: CDR1 SEHNR and CDR2 FQNEAQ (reference sequence). Trimming cost V 3 bases and J 2 bases; bases outside gene matches: 7. This CDR3 is built from 15 residues.

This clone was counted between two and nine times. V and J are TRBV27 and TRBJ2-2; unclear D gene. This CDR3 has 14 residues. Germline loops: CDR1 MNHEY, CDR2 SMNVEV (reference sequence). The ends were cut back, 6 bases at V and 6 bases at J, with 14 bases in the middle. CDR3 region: CASSLVLEAGELFF. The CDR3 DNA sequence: TGTGCCAGCAGCCTCGTCCTAGAGGCCGGGGAGCTGTTTTTT.

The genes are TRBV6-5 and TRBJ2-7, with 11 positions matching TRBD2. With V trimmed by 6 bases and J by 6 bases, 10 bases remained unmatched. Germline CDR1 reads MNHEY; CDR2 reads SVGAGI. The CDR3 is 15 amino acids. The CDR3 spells CASSPEVAGGGEQYF. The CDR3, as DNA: TGTGCCAGCAGCCCCGAGGTAGCGGGGGGGGGCGAGCAGTACTTC.

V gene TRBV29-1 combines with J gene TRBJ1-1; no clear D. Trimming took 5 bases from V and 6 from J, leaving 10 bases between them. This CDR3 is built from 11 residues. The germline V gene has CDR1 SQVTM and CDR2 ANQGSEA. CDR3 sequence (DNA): TGCAGCGTTCACCGGCAGGCTGAAGCTTTCTTT. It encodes CSVHRQAEAFF.

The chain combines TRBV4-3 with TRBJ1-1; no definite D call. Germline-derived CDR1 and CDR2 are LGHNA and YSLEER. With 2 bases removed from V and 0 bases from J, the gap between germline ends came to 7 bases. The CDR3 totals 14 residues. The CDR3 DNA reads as TGCGCCAGCAGCCAATTCGGGGTGAACACTGAAGCTTTCTTT. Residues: CASSQFGVNTEAFF.

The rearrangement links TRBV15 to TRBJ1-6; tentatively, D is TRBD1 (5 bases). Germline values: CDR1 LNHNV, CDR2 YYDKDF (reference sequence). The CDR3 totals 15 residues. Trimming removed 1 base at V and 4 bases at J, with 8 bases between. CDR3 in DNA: TGTGCCACCAGCAGAGCCACAGGTTATAATTCACCCCTCCACTTT. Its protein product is CATSRATGYNSPLHF.

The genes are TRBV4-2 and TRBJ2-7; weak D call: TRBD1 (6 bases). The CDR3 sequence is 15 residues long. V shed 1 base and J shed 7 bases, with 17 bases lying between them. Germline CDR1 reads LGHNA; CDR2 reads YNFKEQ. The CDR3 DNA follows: TGTGCCAGCAGCCAAGCCCCGGACAGCCCGGGAGAGCAGTACTTC. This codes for CASSQAPDSPGEQYF.

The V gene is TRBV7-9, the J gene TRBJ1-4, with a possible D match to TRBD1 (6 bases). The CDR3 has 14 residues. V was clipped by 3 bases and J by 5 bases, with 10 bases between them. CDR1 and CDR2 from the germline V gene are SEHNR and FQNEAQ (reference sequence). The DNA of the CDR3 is TGTGCCAGCAGCTTGACAGGCGTAAATGAAAAACTGTTTTTT. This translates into CASSLTGVNEKLFF.

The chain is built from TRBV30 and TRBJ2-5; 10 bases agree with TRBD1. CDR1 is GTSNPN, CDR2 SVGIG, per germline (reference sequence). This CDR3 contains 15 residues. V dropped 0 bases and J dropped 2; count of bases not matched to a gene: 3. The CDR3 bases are TGTGCCTGGAGTGTTGGGACAGGGGTACAAGAGACCCAGTACTTC. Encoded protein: CAWSVGTGVQETQYF.

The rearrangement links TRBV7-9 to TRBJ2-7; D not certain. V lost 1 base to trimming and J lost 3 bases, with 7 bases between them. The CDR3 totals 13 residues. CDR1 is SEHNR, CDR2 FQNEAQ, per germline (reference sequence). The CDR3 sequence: CASSLGANYEQYF. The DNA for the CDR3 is TGTGCCAGCAGCTTAGGAGCCAACTACGAGCAGTACTTC.

The CDR3 spells CASSLEGTGEQYF. CDR3 nucleotides: TGTGCCAGCAGCTTGGAGGGTACGGGCGAGCAGTACTTC. The chain recombines TRBV11-3 with TRBJ2-7; maybe TRBD2 (6 bases). CDR1 SGHNT and CDR2 YENEEA come from the germline V gene. The CDR3 extends over 13 amino acids. V was trimmed by 3 bases and J by 6 bases, leaving 12 bases between them.

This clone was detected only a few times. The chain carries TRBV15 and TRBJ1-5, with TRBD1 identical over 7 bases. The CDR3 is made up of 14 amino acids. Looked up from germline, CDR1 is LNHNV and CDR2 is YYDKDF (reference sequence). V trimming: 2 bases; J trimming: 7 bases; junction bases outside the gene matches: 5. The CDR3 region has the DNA TGTGCCACCAGCAGAACAGGGGTAGGGCAGCCCCAGCATTTT. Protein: CATSRTGVGQPQHF.

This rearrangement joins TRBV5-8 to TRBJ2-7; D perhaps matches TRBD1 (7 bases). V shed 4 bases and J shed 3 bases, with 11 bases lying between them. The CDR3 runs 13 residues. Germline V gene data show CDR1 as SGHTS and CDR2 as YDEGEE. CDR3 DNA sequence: TGTGCCAGCAGCGCGGGGACAGACTACGAGCAGTACTTC. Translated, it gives CASSAGTDYEQYF.

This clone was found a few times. CDR3 amino acids: CASSEAGTGIYEQYF. DNA of the CDR3: TGTGCCAGCAGCGAGGCCGGGACAGGGATCTACGAGCAGTACTTC. The rearrangement joins TRBV9 to TRBJ2-7; 9 bases align to TRBD1. The V gene's germline CDR1 is SGDLS and CDR2 YYNGEE. This CDR3 region has 15 residues. V lost 3 bases to trimming and J lost 3 bases; unmatched junction nucleotides: 7.

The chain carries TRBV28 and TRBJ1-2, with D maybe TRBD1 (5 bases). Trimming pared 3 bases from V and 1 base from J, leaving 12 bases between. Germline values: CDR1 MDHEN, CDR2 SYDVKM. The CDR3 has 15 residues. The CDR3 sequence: CASSLRGDFNYGYTF. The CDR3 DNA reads TGTGCCAGCAGTTTGCGGGGGGATTTTAACTATGGCTACACCTTC.

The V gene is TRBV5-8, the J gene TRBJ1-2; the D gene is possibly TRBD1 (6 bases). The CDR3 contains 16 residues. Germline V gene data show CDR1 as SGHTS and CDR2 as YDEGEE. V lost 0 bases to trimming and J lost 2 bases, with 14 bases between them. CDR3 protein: CASSLGRGYKNYGYTF. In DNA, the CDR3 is TGTGCCAGCAGCTTGGGTAGGGGGTATAAGAACTATGGCTACACCTTC.

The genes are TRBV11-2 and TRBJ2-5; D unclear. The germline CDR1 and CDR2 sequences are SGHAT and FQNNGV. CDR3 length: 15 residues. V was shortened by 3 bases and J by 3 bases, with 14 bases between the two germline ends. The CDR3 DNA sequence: TGTGCCAGCAGCTTGGCCCCGACTTGGAAAGAGACCCAGTACTTC. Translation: CASSLAPTWKETQYF.

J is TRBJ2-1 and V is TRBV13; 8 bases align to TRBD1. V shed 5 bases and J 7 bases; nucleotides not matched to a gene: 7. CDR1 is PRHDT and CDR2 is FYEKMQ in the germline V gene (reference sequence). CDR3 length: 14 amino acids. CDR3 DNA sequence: TGTGCCAGCAGCCTACTCAGGGGGCGGAATGAGCAGTTCTTC. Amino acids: CASSLLRGRNEQFF.

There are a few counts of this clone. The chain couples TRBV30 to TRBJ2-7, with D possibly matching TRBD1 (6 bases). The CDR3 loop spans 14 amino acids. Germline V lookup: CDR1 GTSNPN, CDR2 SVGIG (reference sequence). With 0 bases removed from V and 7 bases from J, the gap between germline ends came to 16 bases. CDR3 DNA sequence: TGTGCCTGGAGTGTGGGCAGGGGAAGGTGGGAGCAGTACTTC. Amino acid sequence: CAWSVGRGRWEQYF.

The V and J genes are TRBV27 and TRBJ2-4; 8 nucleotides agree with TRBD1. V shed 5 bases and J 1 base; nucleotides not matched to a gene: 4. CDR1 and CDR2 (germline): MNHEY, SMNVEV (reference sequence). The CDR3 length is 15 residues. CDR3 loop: CASSLRQGAKNIQYF. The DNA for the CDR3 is TGTGCCAGCAGTCTCCGACAGGGGGCCAAAAACATTCAGTACTTC.

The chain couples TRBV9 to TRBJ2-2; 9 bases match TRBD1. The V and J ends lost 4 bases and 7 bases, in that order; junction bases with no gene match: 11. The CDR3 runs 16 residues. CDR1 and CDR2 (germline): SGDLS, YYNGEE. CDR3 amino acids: CASSSHGTGYGGELFF. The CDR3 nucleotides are TGTGCCAGCAGCTCCCACGGGACAGGGTACGGCGGGGAGCTGTTTTTT.

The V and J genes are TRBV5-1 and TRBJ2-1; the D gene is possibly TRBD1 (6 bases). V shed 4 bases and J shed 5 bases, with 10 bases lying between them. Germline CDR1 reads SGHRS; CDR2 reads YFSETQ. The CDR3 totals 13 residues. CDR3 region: CASSPDSDNEQFF. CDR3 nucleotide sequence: TGCGCCAGCAGCCCGGACAGCGACAATGAGCAGTTCTTC.